A single T cell receptor beta chain is shown here with its context. This clone's antigen is unknown. Base qualities are not recorded, but no much larger clone differs from it by a single base. This record comes from a study of blood T cell repertoires in COVID-19 (dated by TCRdb to about 2020). About the investigation overall: Collaborator samples came from the United States, Italy and Spain and covered acute and convalescent phases of COVID-19. The dataset comprised deeply sampled blood TCRbeta repertoires from subjects exposed to, actively infected with, or recovered from COVID-19. HLA class I and class II types, where available, came from metadata supplied by the sample provider rather than from assay-based typing. Samples came from the ongoing ImmuneRACE study (first 160 participants) plus 1,254 subjects from 6 global collaborators. The prospective study material was composed of cDNA or gDNA derived from T cells, B-cell-depleted T cells, or PBMCs. The repertoires were released in a freely available public database intended as a resource for research on the immune response to SARS-CoV-2. Nearly every sample came with metadata listing a de-identified subject ID, COVID-19 status, age in years and sex. General conclusions and limits of the study: The amount of clinical and demographic metadata varied by source and participant and was provided uncurated.

Ends trimmed: V by 5 bases, J by 5 bases; bases unmatched to a gene: 11. CDR1 and CDR2, looked up from the germline V gene, are SGHNT and YENEEA. From the cysteine through the phenylalanine, the CDR3 covers 16 amino acids. The sequence is cut down to CDR3 DNA, 48 bases in frame from base 1. Each collaborating institution followed its own protocols to collect whole blood in K2EDTA tubes. Collaborator samples were shipped for TCRbeta analysis as frozen whole blood, isolated PBMCs, or DNA extracted from either sample type. TCRbeta CDR3 regions were amplified from genomic DNA by means of the immunoSEQ Assay, a bias-controlled multiplex PCR. On the authors' methods: Within the assay, amplification of reference gene primers was used to estimate how many nucleated cells each sample contained. To quantify the absolute abundance of each unique TCRbeta CDR3 rearrangement, sequence reads were collapsed and filtered. Productive Simpson clonality was computed per sample as the square root of Simpson's diversity index over productive rearrangements. This is the immuneACCESS table as TCRdb keeps it, with only in-frame sequences that have V and J called. A part of the clones is gone; compared with another copy, unresolved V genes explain less than half, and the rest is unexplained. The DNA was the basis for D and trimming; V, J and clone size are from that table. Present in this sample are about 60,000 clones, 78% of which were seen just once. Roughly 27% of the sample rests with the top ten.

Recombination joined TRBV11-3 with TRBJ2-3, with TRBD2 matching 9 junction bases. The sequencing input was peripheral blood. This clonotype was sampled from a human donor in a cohort sampled during active COVID-19. The nucleotide sequence reads as follows: TGTGCCAGCAGCCCAGGGGAACTAGCGGGTGAAGATACGCAGTATTTT. Translated, this is CASSPGELAGEDTQYF.